This section outlines one TCR beta chain sequence together with its context. The clone's antigen remains unknown. No qualities accompany the bases; no much larger clone lies one base away. Each collaborating institution followed its own protocols to collect whole blood in K2EDTA tubes. Collaborator samples were shipped for TCRbeta analysis as frozen whole blood, isolated PBMCs, or DNA extracted from either sample type. The immunoSEQ Assay, a bias-controlled multiplex PCR, was used to amplify TCRbeta CDR3 regions from genomic DNA. On the study's bioinformatics: The number of nucleated cells in each sample was estimated from the amplification of reference gene primers within the assay. To quantify the absolute abundance of each unique TCRbeta CDR3 rearrangement, sequence reads were collapsed and filtered. For each sample, productive Simpson clonality was calculated as the square root of Simpson's diversity index across productive rearrangements. TCRdb retrieved this table from immuneACCESS and kept in-frame rearrangements only. Not all clones are present; in checked studies, unresolved V genes account for under half, and no reason is known for the remainder. V and J calls and clone size are those listed in that table; D and trimming were worked out from the DNA. For this sample the table gives about 190,000 clones, of which about nine tenths were detected only once. The top ten clones comprise around 7% of the sample.

The entry originates in a study of blood T cell repertoires in COVID-19 (dated by TCRdb to the early 2020s). For context, the study as a whole: Collaborator samples came from the United States, Italy and Spain and covered acute and convalescent phases of COVID-19. The repertoires were made available in a free public database intended to serve as a resource for research on the immune response to SARS-CoV-2. Subjects who had been exposed to COVID-19, were actively infected with it, or had recovered from it provided the deeply sampled blood TCRbeta repertoires that made up the dataset. The sample metadata nearly always contained a de-identified subject ID, COVID-19 status, age in years and sex. The material from the prospective study consisted of cDNA or gDNA derived from T cells, B-cell-depleted T cells, or PBMCs. The samples were drawn from two sources: the first 160 participants of the ongoing ImmuneRACE study, and fewer than 1,500 subjects contributed by 6 global collaborators. Where HLA class I and class II types were available, the types were taken from metadata supplied by the sample provider, not from assay-based typing.

General study outcomes and caveats: Clinical and demographic metadata were provided uncurated, with the amount varying by source and participant.

The clonotype was recovered from a man aged 35 to 55 with acute or convalescent COVID-19. Sequenced material: peripheral blood.

CDR3 reads: CASRPIGAGWVYF. The nucleotides are TGTGCCAGCAGACCGATCGGTGCAGGGTGGGTATATTTT. The rearranged segments are TRBV6-5 and TRBJ1-3; tentative D gene TRBD1, with 5 bases matching. There are 13 amino acids in the CDR3, from cysteine to phenylalanine inclusive. Only the CDR3 part of the read is kept: 39 bases, read in frame from the first base. The germline V gene gives CDR1 as MNHEY and CDR2 as SVGAGI. V is clipped by 6 bases and J by 14 bases, and the sequence between their germline boundaries is 20 bases long.